This is a list of T cell receptor beta chains from one sample in a study of T cells in Graves' hyperthyroidism and ophthalmopathy. TCRdb re-called the multiplex PCR reads with MiXCR, one entry per CDR3 protein. The table includes 200,000 to 250,000 distinct CDR3 sequences, 17% detected once. Sample: blood. These receptors originate from a man aged 45-60 years with Graves' hyperthyroidism. CDR3s include the opening cysteine and the closing phenylalanine or tryptophan. D genes are given only for firm matches. Clone size, where shown, is once, few, many, or a class for clones that have expanded.

abundance | d_gene | len | j_gene | v_gene | CDR3aa | CDR3nt
- | - | 16 | TRBJ2-2 | TRBV6-2/TRBV6-3 | CASSYPTRVNTGELFF | TGTGCCAGCAGTTACCCCACTCGGGTGAACACCGGGGAGCTGTTTTTT
- | - | 14 | TRBJ1-1 | TRBV7-9 | CASSPQGRWTEAFF | TGTGCCAGCAGCCCTCAGGGGAGGTGGACTGAAGCTTTCTTT
- | - | 13 | TRBJ2-5 | TRBV7-3 | CASSRDPQETQYF | TGTGCCAGCAGTCGAGATCCTCAAGAGACCCAGTACTTC
many | TRBD2 | 19 | TRBJ2-7 | TRBV6-2/TRBV6-3 | CASSSPSLLAGGPHLEQYF | TGTGCCAGCAGTTCACCGTCCTTACTAGCGGGAGGCCCCCATCTCGAGCAGTACTTC
- | TRBD2 | 17 | TRBJ2-5 | TRBV5-1 | CASSLGVQGAGSETQYF | TGCGCCAGCAGCTTGGGCGTGCAGGGAGCGGGGTCAGAGACCCAGTACTTC
once | - | 15 | TRBJ1-3 | TRBV27 | CASSWSAGPGNTIYF | TGTGCCAGCAGTTGGAGCGCAGGTCCTGGAAACACCATATATTTT
many | - | 14 | TRBJ2-1 | TRBV20-1 | CSASLIGTENEQFF | TGCAGTGCTAGTCTTATCGGGACGGAGAATGAGCAGTTCTTC
many | TRBD1 | 16 | TRBJ1-1 | TRBV12-3/TRBV12-4 | CASSLGTGGASTEAFF | TGTGCCAGCAGTTTAGGGACAGGGGGCGCGAGCACTGAAGCTTTCTTT
few | - | 17 | TRBJ1-5 | TRBV19 | CASSISPTGVRDQPQHF | TGTGCCAGTAGTATTTCTCCCACAGGCGTACGAGATCAGCCCCAGCATTTT
- | TRBD1 | 12 | TRBJ2-7 | TRBV20-1 | CSAQDRSEEQYF | TGCAGTGCCCAGGACAGGTCCGAGGAGCAGTACTTC
- | - | 15 | TRBJ2-2 | TRBV14 | CASSQVPRGQGELFF | TGTGCCAGCAGCCAAGTGCCGCGGGGACAAGGGGAGCTGTTTTTT
- | TRBD1 | 14 | TRBJ2-2 | TRBV7-7 | CASSLVQGAGELFF | TGTGCTAGCAGCTTAGTTCAGGGGGCCGGGGAGCTGTTTTTT
few | TRBD1 | 14 | TRBJ2-5 | TRBV11-3 | CASSTRTGGETQYF | TGTGCCAGCAGCACTCGGACAGGGGGCGAGACCCAGTACTTC
many | - | 14 | TRBJ1-1 | TRBV5-1 | CASSLREGGTEAFF | TGCGCCAGCAGCTTGAGGGAGGGGGGCACTGAAGCTTTCTTT